This T cell receptor (beta chain) emerged from a study of lymphopenia after photon versus proton radiotherapy. TCRdb's copy holds only in-frame clones and misses some; the assay was immunoSEQ multiplex PCR. Counted here are roughly 53,000 clones, around 82% occurring once; the ten biggest clones make up approximately 31%. V was clipped by 5 bases and J by 3 bases; unmatched bases: 7. Germline CDR1 is MGHDK and CDR2 is SYGVNS. CDR3 length equals 15 residues. The receptor was derived from a man between 45 and 60 years old with gastric cancer. The sequences come from peripheral blood, collected from a patient treated with photon-based radiotherapy. The chain links TRBV25-1 to TRBJ2-3; 8 nucleotides line up with TRBD2. Here the CDR3 DNA reads TGTGCCAGCAGTTCGAGCGGGAGTGTAACAGATACGCAGTATTTT. Amino acid sequence: CASSSSGSVTDTQYF.